This T cell receptor (beta chain) is from a study of T-cell reconstitution after alpha-beta-depleted transplantation in children. This CDR3 region has 16 residues. The germline V gene has CDR1 LGHNA and CDR2 YNFKEQ. Trimming took 0 bases from V and 1 from J, leaving 11 bases between them. It was with unique molecular identifiers that the TCRbeta library was prepared. TCRdb re-called the PCR reads with MiXCR, one entry per CDR3 protein. The sample records about 870,000 distinct CDR3 sequences, approximately 15% being singletons. Findings and limits, study-wide: The study traced high day-60 TCRbeta diversity in some patients to surviving recipient T cells and thymic progenitors. One year after transplant, T-cell counts and diversity came mostly from newly produced T cells. It was reported that alpha-beta T cells came from several hundred expanded graft clones (about two months after transplant).

This clonotype came up many times. Its antigen is undetermined. V is TRBV4-2 and J is TRBJ2-3, with D possibly matching TRBD1 (5 bases). This clonotype was sampled from a male patient younger than 18 who had a stem cell transplant for acute lymphoblastic leukemia, so the T cells may come from the graft donor. This material consisted of PBMCs, mostly from graft donor cells, taken 360 days after TCRalphabeta/CD19-depleted stem cell transplant. DNA for the CDR3: TGTGCCAGCAGCCAAGATAGGGGTACGCGCACAGATACGCAGTATTTT. This sequence encodes CASSQDRGTRTDTQYF.